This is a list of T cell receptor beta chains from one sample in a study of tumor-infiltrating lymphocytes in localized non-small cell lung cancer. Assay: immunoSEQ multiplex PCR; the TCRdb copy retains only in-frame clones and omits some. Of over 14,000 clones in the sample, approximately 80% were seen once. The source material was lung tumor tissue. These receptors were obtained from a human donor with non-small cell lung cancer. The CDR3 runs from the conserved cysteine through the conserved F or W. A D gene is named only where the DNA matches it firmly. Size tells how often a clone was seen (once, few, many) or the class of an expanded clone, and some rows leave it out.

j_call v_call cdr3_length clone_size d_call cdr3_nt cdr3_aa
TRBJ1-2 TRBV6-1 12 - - TGTGCCAGCACCTATGGAGGCTATGGCTACACCTTC CASTYGGYGYTF
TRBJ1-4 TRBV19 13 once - TGTGCCACCCTGGACAAATTCGGGGAAAAACTGTTTTTT CATLDKFGEKLFF
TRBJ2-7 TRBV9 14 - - TGTGCCAGCAGCGAGTCCGGGACTCAAAACGAGCAGTACTTC CASSESGTQNEQYF
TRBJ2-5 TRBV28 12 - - TGTGCCAGCAGCAGGGACCAAGAGACCCAGTACTTC CASSRDQETQYF
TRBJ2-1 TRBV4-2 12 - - TGTGCCAGCAGCCAAGTGCAGGGAGAGGTGTTCTTC CASSQVQGEVFF
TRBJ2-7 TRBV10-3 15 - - TGTGCCATCAGTGAGGGGACGGTTCGTCTGAACGAGCAGTACTTC CAISEGTVRLNEQYF
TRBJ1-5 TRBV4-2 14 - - TGTGCCAGCAGCCAAGATGGGGGCAATCAGCCCCAGCATTTT CASSQDGGNQPQHF
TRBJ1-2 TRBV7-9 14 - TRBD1 TGTGCCAGCAGCTTAGCGCAGGGGGCCATCGGCTACACCTTC CASSLAQGAIGYTF
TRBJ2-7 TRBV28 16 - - TGTGCCAGCAGTCCCCGGTTAGGGGTGAGCTCCTACGAGCAGTACTTC CASSPRLGVSSYEQYF
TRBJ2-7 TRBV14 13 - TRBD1 TGTGCCAGCAGCCAAGAACAGGGGATAAGGCAGTACTTC CASSQEQGIRQYF
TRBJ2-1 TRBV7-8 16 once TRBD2 TGTGCCAGCAGCTTATGGGTAAGCGGGAGCTCGCATGAGCAGTTCTTC CASSLWVSGSSHEQFF
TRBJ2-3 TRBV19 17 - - TGTGCCAGTAGTAGGGGGGGCCCCTCATCGGGCACAGATACGCAGTATTTT CASSRGGPSSGTDTQYF
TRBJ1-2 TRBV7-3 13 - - TGTGCCAGCAGCCCGGCGCCAAACTATGGCTACACCTTC CASSPAPNYGYTF
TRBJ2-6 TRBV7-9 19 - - TGTGCCAGCAGCTTACGGTACCTGGGGATGGGCTCTGGGGCCAACGTCCTGACTTTC CASSLRYLGMGSGANVLTF
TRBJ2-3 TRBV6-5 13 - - TGTGCCAGCAGTCCCGCAACAGCAGATACGCAGTATTTT CASSPATADTQYF
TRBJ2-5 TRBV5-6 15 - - TGTGCCAGCAGCAAGCGGACTAACTTTATGGAGACCCAGTACTTC CASSKRTNFMETQYF
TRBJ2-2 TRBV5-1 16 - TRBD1 TGCGCCAGCAGCTTAACAGGGGGCGCGAACACCGGGGAGCTGTTTTTT CASSLTGGANTGELFF
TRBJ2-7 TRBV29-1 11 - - TGCAGCGTTGGACACGGCTACGAGCAGTACTTC CSVGHGYEQYF
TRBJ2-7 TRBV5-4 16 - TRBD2 TGTGCCAGCAGCTCCCCGGGACTAGCGGGCCCCTACGAGCAGTACTTC CASSSPGLAGPYEQYF
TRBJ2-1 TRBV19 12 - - TGTGCCAGTACCACACGGTACAATGAGCAGTTCTTC CASTTRYNEQFF
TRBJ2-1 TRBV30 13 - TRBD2 TGTGCCTGGACTAGCGGGTTAAACAATGAGCAGTTCTTC CAWTSGLNNEQFF
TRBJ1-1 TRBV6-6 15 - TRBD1 TGTGCCAGCAGTTATTCAGGGACAGCGAACACTGAAGCTTTCTTT CASSYSGTANTEAFF
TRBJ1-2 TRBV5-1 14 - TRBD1 TGCGCCAGCAGCAATGGACAGGAGGACTATGGCTACACCTTC CASSNGQEDYGYTF
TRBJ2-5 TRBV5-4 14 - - TGTGCCAGCTCCTGGGGGCAAGAGCGGGAGACCCAGTACTTC CASSWGQERETQYF
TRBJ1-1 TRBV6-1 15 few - TGTGCCAGCAGTGTCAATATCGACCAGAACACTGAAGCTTTCTTT CASSVNIDQNTEAFF
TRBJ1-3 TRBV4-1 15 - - TGCGCCAGCAGCCAAGATCCTGGGAGCGGAAACACCATATATTTT CASSQDPGSGNTIYF
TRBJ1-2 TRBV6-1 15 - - TGTGCCAGCAGTGAAGGGCAGGGGAGAGGGTCTGGCTACACCTTC CASSEGQGRGSGYTF
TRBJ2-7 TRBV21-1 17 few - TGTGCCAGCAGCAAAGTGGAAATCCCTGGGACAGTTTTAGAGCAGTACTTC CASSKVEIPGTVLEQYF
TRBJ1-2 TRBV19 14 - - TGTGCCAGTAGTCTCCGCCGACAGGACCTGGGCTACACCTTC CASSLRRQDLGYTF
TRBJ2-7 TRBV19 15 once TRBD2 TGTGCCAGTACTTATAGCGGGGACTACTCCTACGAGCAGTACTTC CASTYSGDYSYEQYF
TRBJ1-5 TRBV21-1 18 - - TGTGCCAGCAGCAAAAGCCGCACTCGTTTTCCGCCGCAGCAGCCCCAGCATTTT CASSKSRTRFPPQQPQHF
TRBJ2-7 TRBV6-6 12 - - TGTGCCAGCAGTTTGGGGGCGGACGAGCAGTACTTC CASSLGADEQYF
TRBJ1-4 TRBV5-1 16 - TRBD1 TGCGCCAGCAGCTTTATGGGACAGGGGGAAGGTGAAAAACTGTTTTTT CASSFMGQGEGEKLFF
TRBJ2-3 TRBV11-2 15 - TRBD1 TGTGCCAGCAGCTTACAGGGGGCGGTCACAGATACGCAGTATTTT CASSLQGAVTDTQYF
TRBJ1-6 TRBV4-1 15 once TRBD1 TGCGCCAGCAGCGCTTTGACAGGGGCGGATTCACCCCTCCACTTT CASSALTGADSPLHF
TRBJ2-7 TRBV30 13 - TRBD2 TGTGCCTGTGGGACTAGCGGAACCTACGAGCAGTACTTC CACGTSGTYEQYF
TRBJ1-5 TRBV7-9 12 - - TGTGCCAGCAGCATCAATAATCAGCCCCAGCATTTT CASSINNQPQHF
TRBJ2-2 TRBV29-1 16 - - TGCAGCGCCTCCGGGACACCTTTCTTAGGCACCGGGGAGCTGTTTTTT CSASGTPFLGTGELFF
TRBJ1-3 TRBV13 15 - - TGTGCCAGCAGGCAGACGGACCCGAGAGGAAACACCATATATTTT CASRQTDPRGNTIYF
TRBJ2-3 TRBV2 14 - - TGTGCCAGCGGGGCGGGGACTAGCACAGATACGCAGTATTTT CASGAGTSTDTQYF
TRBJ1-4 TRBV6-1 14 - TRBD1 TGTGCCAGCATTACCGGGACAGCTAATGAAAAACTGTTTTTT CASITGTANEKLFF
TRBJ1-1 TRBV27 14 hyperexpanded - TGTGCCAGCAGTTTATCGCTCGGGGACACTGAAGCTTTCTTT CASSLSLGDTEAFF
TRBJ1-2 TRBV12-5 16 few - TGTGCTAGTGGTTTGGTTATTCGGGGGGCAGAATATGGCTACACCTTC CASGLVIRGAEYGYTF
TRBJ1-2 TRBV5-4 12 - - TGTGCCAGCAGCTACAGGGATTATGGCTACACCTTC CASSYRDYGYTF
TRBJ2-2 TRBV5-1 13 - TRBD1 TGCGCCAGCAGCATGACAGGGACCGGGGAGCTGTTTTTT CASSMTGTGELFF
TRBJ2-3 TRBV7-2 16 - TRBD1 TGTGCCAGCAGCTTAATGGGGACAGGGGGCGCCAATACGCAGTATTTT CASSLMGTGGANTQYF
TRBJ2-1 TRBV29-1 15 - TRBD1 TGCAGCGCCCAAGCCCGGGACAGGCCCTACAATGAGCAGTTCTTC CSAQARDRPYNEQFF
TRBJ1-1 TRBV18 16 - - TGTGCCAGCTCACCACCGATTGCTACGAGGGGCACTGAAGCTTTCTTT CASSPPIATRGTEAFF